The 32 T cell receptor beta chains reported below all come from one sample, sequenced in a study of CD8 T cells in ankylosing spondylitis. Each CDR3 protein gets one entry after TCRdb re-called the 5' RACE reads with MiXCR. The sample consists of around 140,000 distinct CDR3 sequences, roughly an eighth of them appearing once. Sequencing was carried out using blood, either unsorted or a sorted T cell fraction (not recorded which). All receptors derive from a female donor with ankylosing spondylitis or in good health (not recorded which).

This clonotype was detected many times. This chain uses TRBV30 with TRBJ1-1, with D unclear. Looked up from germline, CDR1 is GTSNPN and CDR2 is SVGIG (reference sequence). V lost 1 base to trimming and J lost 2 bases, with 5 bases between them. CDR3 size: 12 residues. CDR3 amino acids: CAWSGGNTEAFF. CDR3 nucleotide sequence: TGTGCCTGGAGTGGAGGAAACACTGAAGCTTTCTTT.

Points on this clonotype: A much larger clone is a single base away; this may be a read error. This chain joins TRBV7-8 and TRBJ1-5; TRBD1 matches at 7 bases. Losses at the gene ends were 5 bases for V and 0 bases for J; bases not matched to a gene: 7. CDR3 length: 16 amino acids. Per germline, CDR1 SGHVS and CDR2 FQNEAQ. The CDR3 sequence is CASSPRGTDSNQPQHF. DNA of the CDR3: TGTGCCAGCAGCCCGAGGGGGACAGATAGCAATCAGCCCCAGCATTTT.

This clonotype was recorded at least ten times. Here the CDR3 reads CASTNSGQFNQPQHF. CDR3 DNA sequence: TGTGCCAGCACCAACTCGGGACAGTTCAATCAGCCCCAGCATTTT. J is TRBJ1-5 and V is TRBV12-3 or TRBV12-4, with 7 bases aligning to TRBD1. V lost 7 bases to trimming and J lost 3 bases; unmatched junction nucleotides: 9. The CDR3 contains 15 residues.

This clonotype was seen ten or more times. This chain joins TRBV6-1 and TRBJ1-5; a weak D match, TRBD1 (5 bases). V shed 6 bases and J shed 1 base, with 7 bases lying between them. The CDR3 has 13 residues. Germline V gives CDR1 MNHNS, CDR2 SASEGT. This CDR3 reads CASREGSNQPQHF. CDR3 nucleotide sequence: TGTGCCAGCAGGGAGGGGAGCAATCAGCCCCAGCATTTT.

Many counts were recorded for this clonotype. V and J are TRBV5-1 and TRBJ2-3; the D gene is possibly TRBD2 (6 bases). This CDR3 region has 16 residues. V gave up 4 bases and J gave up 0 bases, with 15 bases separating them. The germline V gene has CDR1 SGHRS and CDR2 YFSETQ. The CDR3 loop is CASSGGLHFSTDTQYF. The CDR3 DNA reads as TGCGCCAGCAGCGGGGGACTTCACTTCAGCACAGATACGCAGTATTTT.

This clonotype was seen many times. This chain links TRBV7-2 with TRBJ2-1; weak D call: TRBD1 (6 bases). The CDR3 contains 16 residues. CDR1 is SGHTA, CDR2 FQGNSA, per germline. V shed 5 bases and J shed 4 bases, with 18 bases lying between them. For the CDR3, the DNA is TGTGCCAGCAGCCCGAACCACTGGGACATATACAATGAGCAGTTCTTC. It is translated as CASSPNHWDIYNEQFF. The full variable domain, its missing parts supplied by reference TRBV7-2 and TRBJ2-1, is GAGVSQSPSNKVTEKGKDVELRCDPISGHTALYWYRQSLGQGLEFLIYFQGNSAPDKSGLPSDRFSAERTGGSVSTLTIQRTQQEDSAVYLCASSPNHWDIYNEQFFGPGTRLTVL.

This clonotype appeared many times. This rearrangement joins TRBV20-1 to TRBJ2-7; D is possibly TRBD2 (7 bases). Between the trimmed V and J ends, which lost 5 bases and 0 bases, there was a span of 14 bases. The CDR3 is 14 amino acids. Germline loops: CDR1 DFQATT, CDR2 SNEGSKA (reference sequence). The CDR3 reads CSALGGGSSYEQYF. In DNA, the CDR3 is TGCAGTGCTTTAGGGGGGGGTAGCTCCTACGAGCAGTACTTC.

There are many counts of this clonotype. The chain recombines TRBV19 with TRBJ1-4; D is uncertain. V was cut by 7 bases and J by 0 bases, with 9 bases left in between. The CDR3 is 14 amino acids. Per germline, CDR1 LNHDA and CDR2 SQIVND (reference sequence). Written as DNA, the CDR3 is TGTGCCAGTAATCTGAGACCAACTAATGAAAAACTGTTTTTT. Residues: CASNLRPTNEKLFF.

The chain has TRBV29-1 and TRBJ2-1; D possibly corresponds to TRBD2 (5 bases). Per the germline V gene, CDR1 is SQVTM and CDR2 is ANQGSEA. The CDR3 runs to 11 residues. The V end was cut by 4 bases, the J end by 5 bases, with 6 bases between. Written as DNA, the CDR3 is TGCAGCGTTGCGGGGAACAATGAGCAGTTCTTC. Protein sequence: CSVAGNNEQFF.

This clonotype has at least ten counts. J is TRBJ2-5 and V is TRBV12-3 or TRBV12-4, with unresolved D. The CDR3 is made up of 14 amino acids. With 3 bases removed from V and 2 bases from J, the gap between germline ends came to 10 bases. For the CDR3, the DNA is TGTGCCAGCAGTTTTTCGGCGGTACAAGAGACCCAGTACTTC. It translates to CASSFSAVQETQYF.

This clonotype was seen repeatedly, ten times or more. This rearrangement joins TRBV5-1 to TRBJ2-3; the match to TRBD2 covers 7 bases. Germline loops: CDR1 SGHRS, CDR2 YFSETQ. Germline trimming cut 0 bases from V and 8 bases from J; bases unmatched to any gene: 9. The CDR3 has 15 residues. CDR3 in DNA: TGCGCCAGCAGCTTGGGGCTAGCGGATTCCGGTACGCAGTATTTT. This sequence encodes CASSLGLADSGTQYF.

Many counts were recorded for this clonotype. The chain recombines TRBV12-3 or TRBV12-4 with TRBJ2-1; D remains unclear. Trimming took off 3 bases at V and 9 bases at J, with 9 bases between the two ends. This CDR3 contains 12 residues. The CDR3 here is CASSFPTREQFF. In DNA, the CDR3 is TGTGCCAGCAGTTTCCCTACGCGTGAGCAGTTCTTC.

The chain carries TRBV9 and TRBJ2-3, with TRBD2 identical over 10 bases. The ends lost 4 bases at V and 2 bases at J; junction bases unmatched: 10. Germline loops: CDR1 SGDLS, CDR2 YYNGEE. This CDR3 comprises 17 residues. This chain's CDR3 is CASSFYSGTSATDTQYF. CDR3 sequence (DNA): TGTGCCAGCAGCTTTTACTCCGGGACTAGCGCCACAGATACGCAGTATTTT.

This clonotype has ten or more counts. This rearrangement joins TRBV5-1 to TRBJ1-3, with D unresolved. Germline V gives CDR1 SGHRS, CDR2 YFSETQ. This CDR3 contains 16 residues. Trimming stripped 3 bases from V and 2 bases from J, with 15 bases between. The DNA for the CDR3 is TGCGCCAGCAGCTCAGAAGCTAGCGCGGCTGGAAACACCATATATTTT. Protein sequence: CASSSEASAAGNTIYF.

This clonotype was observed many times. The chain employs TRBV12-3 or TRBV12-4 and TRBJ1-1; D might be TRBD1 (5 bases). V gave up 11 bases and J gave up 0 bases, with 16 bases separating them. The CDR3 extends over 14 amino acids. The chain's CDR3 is CAPIRDGLNTEAFF. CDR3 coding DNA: TGTGCCCCCATCCGGGACGGTTTGAACACTGAAGCTTTCTTT.

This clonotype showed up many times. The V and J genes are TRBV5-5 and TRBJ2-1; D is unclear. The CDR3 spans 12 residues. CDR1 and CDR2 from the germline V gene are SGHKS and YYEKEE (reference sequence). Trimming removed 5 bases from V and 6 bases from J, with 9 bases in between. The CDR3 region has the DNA TGTGCCAGCAGTCCGGTGGGCAATGAGCAGTTCTTC. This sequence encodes CASSPVGNEQFF.

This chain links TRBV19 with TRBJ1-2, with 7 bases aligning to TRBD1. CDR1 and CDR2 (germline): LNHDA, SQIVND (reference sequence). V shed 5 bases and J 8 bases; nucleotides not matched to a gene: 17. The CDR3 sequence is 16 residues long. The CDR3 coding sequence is TGTGCCAGTAGTGCTATAAACTTCAGGGGGAGGGGCGGCTACACCTTC. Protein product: CASSAINFRGRGGYTF.

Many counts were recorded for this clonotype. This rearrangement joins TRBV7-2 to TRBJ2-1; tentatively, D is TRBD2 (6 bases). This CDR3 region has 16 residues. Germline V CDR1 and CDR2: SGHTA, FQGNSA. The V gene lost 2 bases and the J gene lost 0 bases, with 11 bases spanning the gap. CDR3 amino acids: CASSLRAGDSYNEQFF. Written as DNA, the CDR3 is TGTGCCAGCAGCTTACGAGCGGGTGACTCCTACAATGAGCAGTTCTTC.

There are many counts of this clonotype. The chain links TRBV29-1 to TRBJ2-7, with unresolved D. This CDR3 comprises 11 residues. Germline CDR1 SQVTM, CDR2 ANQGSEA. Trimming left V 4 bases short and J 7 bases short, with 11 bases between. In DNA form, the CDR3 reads TGCAGCGTTGCCTCACTTTTAGAGCAGTACTTC. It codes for CSVASLLEQYF.

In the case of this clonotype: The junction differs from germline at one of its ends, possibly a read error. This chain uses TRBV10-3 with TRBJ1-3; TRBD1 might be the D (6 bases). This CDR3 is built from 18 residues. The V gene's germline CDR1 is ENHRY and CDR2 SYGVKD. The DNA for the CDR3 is TGTGCCATCAGTCGAGGGGGGCAGTGGGAAGCATCGGGAAACACCGTATATTTT. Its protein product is CAISRGGQWEASGNTVYF.

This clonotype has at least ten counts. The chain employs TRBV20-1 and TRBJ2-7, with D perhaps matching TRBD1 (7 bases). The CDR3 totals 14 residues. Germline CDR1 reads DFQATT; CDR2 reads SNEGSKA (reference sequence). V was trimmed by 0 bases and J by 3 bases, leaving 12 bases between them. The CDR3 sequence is CSARDVQGGYEQYF. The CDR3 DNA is TGCAGTGCTAGAGATGTCCAGGGGGGCTACGAGCAGTACTTC.

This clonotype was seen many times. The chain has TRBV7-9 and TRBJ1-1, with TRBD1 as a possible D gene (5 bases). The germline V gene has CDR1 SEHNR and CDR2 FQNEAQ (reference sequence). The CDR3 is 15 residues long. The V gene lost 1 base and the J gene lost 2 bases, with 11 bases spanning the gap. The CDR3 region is CASSLGDRPNTEAFF. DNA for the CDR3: TGTGCCAGCAGCTTAGGTGACAGACCTAACACTGAAGCTTTCTTT.

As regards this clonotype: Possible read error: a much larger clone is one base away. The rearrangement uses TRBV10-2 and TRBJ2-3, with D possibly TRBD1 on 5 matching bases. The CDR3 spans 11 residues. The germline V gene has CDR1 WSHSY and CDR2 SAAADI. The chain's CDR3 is CASSEGDTKYF. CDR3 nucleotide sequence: TGCGCCAGCAGTGAAGGGGATACGAAGTATTTT.

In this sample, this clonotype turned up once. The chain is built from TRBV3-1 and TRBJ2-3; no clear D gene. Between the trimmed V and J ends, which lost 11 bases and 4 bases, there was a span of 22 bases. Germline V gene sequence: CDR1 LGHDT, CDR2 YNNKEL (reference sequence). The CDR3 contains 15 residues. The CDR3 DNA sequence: TGTGCCTCCTGCCAAGATCTTCGGGTTCCAGATACGCAGTATTTT. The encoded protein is CASCQDLRVPDTQYF.

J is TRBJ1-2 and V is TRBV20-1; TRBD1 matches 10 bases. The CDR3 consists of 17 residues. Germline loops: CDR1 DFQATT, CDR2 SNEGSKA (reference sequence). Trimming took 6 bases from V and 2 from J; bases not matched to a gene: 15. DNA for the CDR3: TGCAGTGCCTGGGGCCGGGACAGGGGATCGTCGAACTATGGCTACACCTTC. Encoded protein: CSAWGRDRGSSNYGYTF.

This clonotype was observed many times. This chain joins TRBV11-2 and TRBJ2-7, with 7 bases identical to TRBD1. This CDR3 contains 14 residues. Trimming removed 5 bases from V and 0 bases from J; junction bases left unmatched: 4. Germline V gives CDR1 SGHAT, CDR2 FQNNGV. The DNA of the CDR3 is TGTGCCAGCAGCCGGGACAGCATCTCCTACGAGCAGTACTTC. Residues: CASSRDSISYEQYF.

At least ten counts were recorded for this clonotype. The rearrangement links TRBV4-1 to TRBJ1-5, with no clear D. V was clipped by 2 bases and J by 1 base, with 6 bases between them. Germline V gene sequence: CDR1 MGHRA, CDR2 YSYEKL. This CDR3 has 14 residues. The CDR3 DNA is TGCGCCAGCAGCCAAATTCCCAGCAATCAGCCCCAGCATTTT. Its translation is CASSQIPSNQPQHF.

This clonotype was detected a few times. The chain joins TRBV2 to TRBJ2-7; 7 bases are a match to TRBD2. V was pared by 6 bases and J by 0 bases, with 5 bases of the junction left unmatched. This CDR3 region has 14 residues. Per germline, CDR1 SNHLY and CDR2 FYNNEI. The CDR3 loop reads CASRASGSSYEQYF. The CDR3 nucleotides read TGTGCCAGCAGGGCTAGCGGCAGCTCCTACGAGCAGTACTTC.

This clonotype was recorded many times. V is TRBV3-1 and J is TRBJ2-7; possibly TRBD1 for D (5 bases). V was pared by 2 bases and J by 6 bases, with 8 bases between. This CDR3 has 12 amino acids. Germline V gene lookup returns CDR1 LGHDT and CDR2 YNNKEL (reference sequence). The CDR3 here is CASSQQGGEQYF. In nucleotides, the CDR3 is TGTGCCAGCAGCCAACAGGGTGGCGAGCAGTACTTC.

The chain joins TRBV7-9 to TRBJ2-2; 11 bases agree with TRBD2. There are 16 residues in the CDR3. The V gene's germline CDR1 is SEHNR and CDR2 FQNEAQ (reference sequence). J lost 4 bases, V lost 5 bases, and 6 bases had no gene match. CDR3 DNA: TGTGCCAGCAGCCCTACTAGCGGGAGAAGCACCGGGGAGCTGTTTTTT. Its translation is CASSPTSGRSTGELFF. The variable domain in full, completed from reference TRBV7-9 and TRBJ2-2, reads DTGVSQNPRHKITKRGQNVTFRCDPISEHNRLYWYRQTLGQGPEFLTYFQNEAQLEKSRLLSDRFSAERPKGSFSTLEIQRTEQGDSAMYLCASSPTSGRSTGELFFGEGSRLTVL.

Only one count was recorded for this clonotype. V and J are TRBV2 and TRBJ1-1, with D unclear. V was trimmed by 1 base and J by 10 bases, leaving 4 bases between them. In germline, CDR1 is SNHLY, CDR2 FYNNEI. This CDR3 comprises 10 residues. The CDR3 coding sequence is TGTGCCAGCAGTGAAGAGGCAGCTTTCTTT. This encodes CASSEEAAFF.

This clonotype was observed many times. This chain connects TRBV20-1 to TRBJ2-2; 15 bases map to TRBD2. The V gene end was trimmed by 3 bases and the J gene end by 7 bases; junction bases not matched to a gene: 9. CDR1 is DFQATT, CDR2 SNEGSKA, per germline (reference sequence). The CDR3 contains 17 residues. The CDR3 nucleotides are TGCAGTGCTAGCGGGACTAGCGGGGGGACGGACGTCGGGGAGCTGTTTTTT. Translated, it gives CSASGTSGGTDVGELFF.